This TCR beta chain was found in a study of beta chain features in type 1 diabetes. Findings and caveats of the study: Significant though moderate, a shortening of TCRB CDR3s appeared in all four CD4+ subsets of Type 1 diabetes patients.

In the case of this clone: What it binds is not known.

What was sequenced were expressed TCRB transcripts, since all of the isolated RNA had been reverse transcribed. Deep immunoSEQ sequencing covered naive, central memory and regulatory T cell samples. Sequenced by immunoSEQ multiplex PCR; TCRdb stores in-frame clones only, minus some. Here the sample spans around 600,000 clones, 9.5% to 15% being singletons. This TCR derives from a man aged 25 to 40 with type 1 diabetes. The sample taken for sequencing was naive CD4+ T cells from blood.

The CDR3 nucleotides are TGCGCCAGCAGCTTGGACGGACTAGCGGGCAATTACAATGAGCAGTTCTTC. This translates into CASSLDGLAGNYNEQFF. V and J are TRBV5-1 and TRBJ2-1; 11 bases agree with TRBD2. Germline CDR1 reads SGHRS; CDR2 reads YFSETQ. The CDR3 contains 17 residues. Trimming at V came to 0 bases and at J to 4 bases, leaving 6 bases not matched to a gene.